This record looks at one T cell receptor beta chain sequence and its context. TCR beta from blood CD8+ and CD4+ T cells was sequenced. All included Susac syndrome patients satisfied recently defined diagnostic criteria for definite or probable disease. These data originate in a study of CD8 T cells in Susac syndrome. J lost 0 bases, V lost 4 bases, and 7 bases had no gene match. This CDR3 is built from 16 residues. Germline CDR1 is SGDLS and CDR2 is YYNGEE. With random hexamers, roughly 0.5 to 1 ug RNA was reverse transcribed. An immunoSEQ multiplex PCR generated amplified TCR beta CDR3 products spanning 54 Vbeta and 13 Jbeta. MiXCR was run by TCRdb on the immunoSEQ multiplex PCR reads, yielding one entry per CDR3 protein. The sample records under 200,000 distinct CDR3 sequences, approximately 96% being singletons.

This clonotype was obtained from a human donor with Susac syndrome. The rearrangement uses TRBV9 and TRBJ2-3, with 8 bases identical to TRBD2. What was sequenced was CD4+ T cells from PBMCs. CDR3 residues: CASSSRGAPSTDTQYF. The CDR3 DNA reads TGTGCCAGCAGCTCGCGGGGGGCCCCAAGCACAGATACGCAGTATTTT.